This T cell receptor (beta chain) was identified during a study of Ad26.COV2.S vaccination and SARS-CoV-2 variants. Documented treatment: about 20 received Ad26.COV2.S at low or high dose, single or two shots; 5 received placebo; per-sample allocation not given. Samples came from day 63 after the first vaccine or placebo injection. Clones were sequenced by immunoSEQ multiplex PCR, and TCRdb holds only the in-frame ones, with some missing. The sample consists of approximately 460,000 clones, approximately 90% of them appearing once. The CDR3 totals 12 residues. V shed 8 bases and J 4 bases; nucleotides not matched to a gene: 2. Per the germline V gene, CDR1 is SNHLY and CDR2 is FYNNEI.

The source is a person aged 18-60 years who received the Ad26.COV2.S COVID-19 vaccine or a placebo. Source: peripheral blood, taken in a trial of Ad26.COV2.S vaccine versus placebo. This chain connects TRBV2 to TRBJ1-1, with 9 positions matching TRBD1. CDR3 sequence reads: CASGQGLTEAFF. The CDR3 DNA reads as TGTGCCAGCGGACAGGGGCTCACTGAAGCTTTCTTT.